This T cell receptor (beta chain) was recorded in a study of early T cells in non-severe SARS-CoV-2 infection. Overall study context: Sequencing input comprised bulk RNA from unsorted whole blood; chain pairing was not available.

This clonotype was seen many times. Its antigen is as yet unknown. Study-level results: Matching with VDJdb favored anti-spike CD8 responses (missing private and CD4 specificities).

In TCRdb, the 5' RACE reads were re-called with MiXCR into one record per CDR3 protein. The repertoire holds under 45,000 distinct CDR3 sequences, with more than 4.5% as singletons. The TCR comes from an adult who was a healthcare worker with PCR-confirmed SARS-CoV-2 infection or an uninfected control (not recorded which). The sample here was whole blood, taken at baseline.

The CDR3 sequence: CASSRILAGVQTYNEQFF. The CDR3 region has the DNA TGTGCCAGCAGCCGGATACTAGCAGGAGTTCAAACTTACAATGAGCAGTTCTTC. The J gene is TRBJ2-1, the V gene TRBV14; a weak D match, TRBD2 (6 bases). Trimming shortened V by 4 bases and J by 4 bases, and 23 bases separated the two germline ends. The CDR3 spans 18 residues. Germline CDR1 reads SGHDN; CDR2 reads FVKESK.